This T cell receptor beta chain was identified during a study of shared clonotypes between healthy human individuals. Overall study findings and caveats: Tissue TCR repertoires likely differ from these blood-only repertoires. The naive CD4 repertoires of several donors were compared, and approximately 4.5% of clonotypes were shared. An anticipated effect of sequencing depth on clonotype sharing among donors was recognized.

Worth noting for this clone: Its antigen is unknown. At one end the junction does not follow the germline gene, possibly because of a read error.

Clones were read by immunoSEQ multiplex PCR, and TCRdb kept only the in-frame ones, dropping some. The table shows 2 million to 2.5 million clones, with less than 95% occurring only once. The CDR3 is 15 amino acids. CDR1 is SGHNT, CDR2 YYREEE, per germline (reference sequence). J is TRBJ2-7 and V is TRBV5-4, with TRBD1 identical over 7 bases. This TCR was sampled from a man between 18 and 29 years old in good health. Some clones in this sample may be carry-over from other donors' samples. Sequencing was carried out using naive CD4+ T cells from PBMCs. Regarding subset: CD45RA+ positively selected. For the CDR3, the DNA is TGTGCCAGCAGCCCTGACAGGGCTAACTCCTACCAGCAGTACTTC. It yields the protein CASSPDRANSYQQYF.